Each of the 20 T cell receptor beta chains below was sequenced from the same sample in a study of T cells expressing NK-cell markers. One entry per CDR3 protein, without DNA, is what TCRdb gives after re-calling the 5' RACE reads. Its table records about 150,000 distinct CDR3 sequences. Sequences were obtained from blood T cells: a sorted CD56 or NKG2C T cell subset, CD4+ or CD8+ T cells, or bulk PBMC T cells (not recorded which). The receptor set was obtained from a man between 18 and 29 years old in good health.

This chain links TRBV4-1 with TRBJ1-2; TCRdb's D call of TRBD1 is untestable without DNA. Germline CDR1 MGHRA, CDR2 YSYEKL. This CDR3 has 16 residues. The CDR3 reads CASSQEMGQGLGGYTF.

The chain has TRBV11-2 and TRBJ2-7; TCRdb's D call of TRBD2 is untestable without DNA. Germline V gene data show CDR1 as SGHAT and CDR2 as FQNNGV. CDR3 size: 14 residues. The CDR3 is CASSPGNIAHEQYF.

The CDR3 reads CASSPSSVEQFF. V and J are TRBV7-9 and TRBJ2-1. CDR1 SEHNR and CDR2 FQNEAQ come from the germline V gene (reference sequence). This CDR3 contains 12 residues.

The V call is TRBV7-6, the J call TRBJ2-7; TCRdb lists TRBD1, though no DNA is available to test this call. The CDR3 covers 14 residues. Germline V gene lookup returns CDR1 SGHVS and CDR2 FNYEAQ. CDR3 sequence reads: CASSNRDGHYEQYF.

The chain joins TRBV6-5 to TRBJ2-5; the TCRdb D gene call, TRBD1, has no DNA to confirm it. The CDR3 is 14 amino acids. Germline values: CDR1 MNHEY, CDR2 SVGAGI. CDR3 protein: CASSYDRGLETQYF.

J is TRBJ2-7 and V is TRBV11-2; lacking DNA, the TRBD1 call made by TCRdb goes unchecked. Germline V lookup: CDR1 SGHAT, CDR2 FQNNGV. The length of the CDR3 is 15 residues. The CDR3 here is CASSLDGTYSYEQYF.

This sequence joins TRBV4-1 and TRBJ2-1. The CDR3 extends over 13 amino acids. Per the germline V gene, CDR1 is MGHRA and CDR2 is YSYEKL. The CDR3 is CASGVECYNEQFF.

The rearrangement links TRBV7-9 to TRBJ2-1; the D call from TCRdb, TRBD2, cannot be confirmed without DNA. The CDR3 contains 15 residues. Germline loops: CDR1 SEHNR, CDR2 FQNEAQ (reference sequence). The CDR3 region is CASSGVAGGGDEQFF.

V gene TRBV9 combines with J gene TRBJ1-2; TCRdb's D call, TRBD1, is unchecked because there is no DNA. This CDR3 is 14 amino acids long. In germline, CDR1 is SGDLS, CDR2 YYNGEE. The CDR3 loop is CASSVAGGSYGYTF. The full variable domain, rest sourced from reference TRBV9 and TRBJ1-2, is DSGVTQTPKHLITATGQRVTLRCSPRSGDLSVYWYQQSLDQGLQFLIQYYNGEERAKGNILERFSAQQFPDLHSELNLSSLELGDSALYFCASSVAGGSYGYTFGSGTRLTVV.

The CDR3 loop reads CASSVGPLGSYEQYF. V and J are TRBV2 and TRBJ2-7; TCRdb lists TRBD1, though no DNA is available to test this call. Looked up from germline, CDR1 is SNHLY and CDR2 is FYNNEI. The CDR3 extends over 15 amino acids.

The V gene is TRBV6-2 or TRBV6-3, the J gene TRBJ1-1; TCRdb lists TRBD1, though no DNA is available to test this call. CDR3 length: 14 residues. Germline CDR1 reads MNHEY; CDR2 reads SVGEGT. CDR3 sequence: CASRTPGVATEAFF.

The J gene is TRBJ1-1, the V gene TRBV12-3 or TRBV12-4; the TCRdb call, TRBD1, lacks DNA for checking. The CDR3 runs 12 residues. This CDR3 reads CATDGGSTEAFF.

The chain has TRBV6-1 and TRBJ2-5; as DNA is missing, the TRBD1 call by TCRdb cannot be tested. The CDR3 runs to 15 residues. The germline V gene has CDR1 MNHNS and CDR2 SASEGT. The CDR3 reads CASSGWDRGDETQYF.

The chain recombines TRBV30 with TRBJ2-4; the D call from TCRdb, TRBD2, cannot be confirmed without DNA. CDR3 size: 17 residues. The V gene's germline CDR1 is GTSNPN and CDR2 SVGIG (reference sequence). The chain's CDR3 is CAWSAFPSTIAKNIQYF.

The chain carries TRBV2 and TRBJ2-1; the TRBD2 assignment by TCRdb is unverifiable without DNA. The CDR3 is 16 amino acids. Looked up from germline, CDR1 is SNHLY and CDR2 is FYNNEI. This CDR3 is CASRKLAGGPGGEQFF.

The chain has TRBV24-1 and TRBJ2-3. Germline CDR1 reads KGHDR; CDR2 reads SFDVKD. The CDR3 has 16 residues. CDR3 region: CATSDLDSEASDTQYF.

J is TRBJ2-3 and V is TRBV18. CDR1 is KGHSH and CDR2 is LQKENI in the germline V gene. This CDR3 is 13 amino acids long. CDR3 region: CASSPPGGDTQYF.

This sequence joins TRBV5-5 and TRBJ2-4. The CDR3 length is 15 residues. Germline assignment: CDR1 SGHKS and CDR2 YYEKEE (reference sequence). The CDR3 loop reads CASSFGSLAKNIQYF.

This chain uses TRBV27 with TRBJ2-2. The CDR3 loop spans 15 amino acids. The germline V gene encodes CDR1 MNHEY and CDR2 SMNVEV (reference sequence). Here the CDR3 reads CASSLYGSNTGELFF.

The CDR3 reads CASSPHSTSGSSADTQYF. The rearrangement uses TRBV13 and TRBJ2-3; TCRdb calls TRBD2, which cannot be checked without DNA. The CDR3 spans 18 residues. Germline CDR1 is PRHDT and CDR2 is FYEKMQ (reference sequence).